The 14 T cell receptor beta chains given below trace back to one sample, sequenced in a study of blood T cell repertoires in COVID-19. Produced via immunoSEQ multiplex PCR; TCRdb's table is partial and in-frame only. The table shows 55,000 to 75,000 clones, with 72% occurring only once. The sequenced sample was peripheral blood. Source of these receptors: a woman aged 70-85 years with COVID-19, enrolled during active disease.

This chain connects TRBV19 to TRBJ2-2; D not certain. Germline V gives CDR1 LNHDA, CDR2 SQIVND (reference sequence). V gave up 5 bases and J gave up 3 bases, with 10 bases separating them. The CDR3 length is 14 residues. Here the CDR3 reads CASSVGVDTGELFF. The CDR3 DNA reads TGTGCCAGTAGTGTTGGAGTGGACACCGGGGAGCTGTTTTTT.

This clone has at least ten counts. This chain joins TRBV4-1 and TRBJ1-5; D is possibly TRBD1 (6 bases). V was trimmed by 3 bases and J by 4 bases, leaving 13 bases between them. Germline-derived CDR1 and CDR2 are MGHRA and YSYEKL. The CDR3 spans 15 residues. This chain's CDR3 is CASSQAGATNQPQHF. In DNA, the CDR3 is TGCGCCAGCAGCCAGGCAGGGGCCACAAATCAGCCCCAGCATTTT.

This chain uses TRBV6-5 with TRBJ1-1; the match to TRBD1 covers 9 bases. Unmatched junction bases numbered 5, after V lost 5 bases and J lost 1 base. The CDR3 has 15 amino acids. Germline-derived CDR1 and CDR2 are MNHEY and SVGAGI. The DNA of the CDR3 is TGTGCCAGCAGTAGGACAGGGGCTTGGAACACTGAAGCTTTCTTT. As protein: CASSRTGAWNTEAFF.

The chain links TRBV4-1 to TRBJ1-1; D unclear. Germline lookup yields CDR1 MGHRA and CDR2 YSYEKL. V gave up 4 bases and J gave up 1 base, with 7 bases separating them. The length of the CDR3 is 13 residues. The CDR3 reads CASSRGRNTEAFF. The CDR3 nucleotides read TGCGCCAGCAGCCGAGGGCGGAACACTGAAGCTTTCTTT.

The chain recombines TRBV5-1 with TRBJ2-3; 7 nucleotides match TRBD1. This CDR3 comprises 13 residues. The V segment lost 4 bases and the J segment 5 bases; nucleotides outside the gene matches: 4. Germline CDR1 is SGHRS and CDR2 is YFSETQ. The CDR3 reads CASSAQGEDTQYF. The CDR3 DNA is TGCGCCAGCAGCGCCCAGGGGGAAGATACGCAGTATTTT.

V usage is TRBV2 and J usage is TRBJ2-4; 14 positions agree with TRBD2. From germline, CDR1 is SNHLY and CDR2 FYNNEI. J gave up 3 bases and V 6 bases, and 10 bases lay outside the gene matches. The CDR3 is made up of 18 amino acids. This CDR3 is CASSKPGLAGVDKNIQYF. The CDR3 nucleotides read TGTGCCAGCAGCAAACCGGGACTAGCGGGAGTCGACAAAAACATTCAGTACTTC.

There are a few counts of this clone. The CDR3, as DNA: TGTGCCAGCAGTCCCCTCCCGGGACTAGCGACAGATACGCAGTATTTT. It codes for CASSPLPGLATDTQYF. The V gene is TRBV11-3, the J gene TRBJ2-3, with 10 bases lining up with TRBD2. This CDR3 is 16 amino acids long. The junction had 9 bases not matched to a gene; V was cut back by 6 bases and J by 3 bases. Per the germline V gene, CDR1 is SGHNT and CDR2 is YENEEA.

This clone was seen more than once but under ten times. The chain is built from TRBV7-9 and TRBJ2-7; 11 positions agree with TRBD2. The CDR3 totals 13 residues. Germline V gives CDR1 SEHNR, CDR2 FQNEAQ (reference sequence). V shed 3 bases, J shed 6 bases, and the junction held 1 base outside the gene matches. CDR3 DNA sequence: TGTGCCAGCAGCTTCGGGACTAGCGGCGAGCAGTACTTC. This gives the protein CASSFGTSGEQYF. The full variable domain, in which reference TRBV7-9 and TRBJ2-7 provide the parts outside the CDR3, is DTGVSQNPRHKITKRGQNVTFRCDPISEHNRLYWYRQTLGQGPEFLTYFQNEAQLEKSRLLSDRFSAERPKGSFSTLEIQRTEQGDSAMYLCASSFGTSGEQYFGPGTRLTVT.

The chain uses TRBV18 and TRBJ2-5; 8 bases align to TRBD1. J lost 4 bases, V lost 4 bases, and 5 bases had no gene match. The CDR3 contains 14 residues. Germline V gives CDR1 KGHSH, CDR2 LQKENI. CDR3 coding DNA: TGTGCCAGCTCACTTAGCGGACAGGGAGAGACCCAGTACTTC. This sequence encodes CASSLSGQGETQYF.

This chain connects TRBV11-3 to TRBJ1-3; possible D gene TRBD1, 6 bases. This CDR3 is built from 15 residues. With 4 bases removed from V and 0 bases from J, the gap between germline ends came to 10 bases. The V gene's germline CDR1 is SGHNT and CDR2 YENEEA. CDR3 in DNA: TGTGCCAGCAGCTCAACAGGGAACTCTGGAAACACCATATATTTT. It translates to CASSSTGNSGNTIYF.

This chain joins TRBV6-5 and TRBJ1-2, with D maybe TRBD1 (6 bases). Germline V lookup: CDR1 MNHEY, CDR2 SVGAGI. Trimming stripped 5 bases from V and 3 bases from J, with 10 bases between. The CDR3 is made up of 13 amino acids. The CDR3 DNA reads as TGTGCCAGCAGTCCACAGGGTGACTATGGCTACACCTTC. Translating gives CASSPQGDYGYTF.

The chain couples TRBV19 to TRBJ1-1; 11 nucleotides match TRBD1. This CDR3 is 15 amino acids long. V was pared by 5 bases and J by 7 bases, with 9 bases of the junction left unmatched. Per the germline V gene, CDR1 is LNHDA and CDR2 is SQIVND (reference sequence). For the CDR3, the DNA is TGTGCCAGTAGTCCCCGGACAGGGGGCTTGATTGAAGCTTTCTTT. Amino acid sequence: CASSPRTGGLIEAFF.

The DNA for the CDR3 is TGTGCCAGCAGCACAGCCCGGACAGGGTACACTGAAGCTTTCTTT. The encoded protein is CASSTARTGYTEAFF. This chain joins TRBV11-2 and TRBJ1-1; the match to TRBD1 covers 8 bases. The V segment lost 5 bases and the J segment 3 bases; nucleotides outside the gene matches: 8. Germline loops: CDR1 SGHAT, CDR2 FQNNGV. The CDR3 sequence is 15 residues long.

This clone came up once. The V call is TRBV6-6, the J call TRBJ1-4; 8 bases line up with TRBD1. With V trimmed by 4 bases and J by 7 bases, 2 bases remained unmatched. In germline, CDR1 is MNHNY, CDR2 SVGAGI (reference sequence). CDR3 size: 13 residues. CDR3 region: CASSFRGLEKLFF. CDR3 sequence (DNA): TGTGCCAGCAGTTTCAGGGGGCTTGAAAAACTGTTTTTT.